What follows are 9 T cell receptor beta chains derived from one specimen sequenced in a study of molecular identifiers for immune sequencing clone quantification. Via MiXCR, TCRdb re-called the PCR reads, giving one row per CDR3 protein. The sample carries about 640,000 distinct CDR3 sequences, just under 20% recorded once. Specimen: naive CD8+ T cells from blood, with Jurkat cell RNA spiked in. The subset was: FACS-sorted CD8+CD4-CCR7+CD45RA+ naive T cells. The source is a human donor in good health. Some libraries in this study had Jurkat cell RNA spiked in.

This clonotype was recorded only once. An end of the junction does not agree with germline; a read error may underlie this. V gene TRBV29-1 combines with J gene TRBJ2-1; TRBD2 matches 9 bases. CDR1 is SQVTM, CDR2 ANQGSEA, per germline. The CDR3 consists of 14 residues. This chain's CDR3 is CSVELAGTYSEQFF. The CDR3 region has the DNA TGCAGCGTTGAACTAGCGGGAACCTACAGTGAGCAGTTCTTC.

This clonotype was seen ten or more times. The V call is TRBV7-6, the J call TRBJ1-5; D ambiguous. The V end lost 1 base, the J end lost 7 bases, and 11 bases lay between the germline ends. The CDR3 contains 14 residues. From germline, CDR1 is SGHVS and CDR2 FNYEAQ. In nucleotides, the CDR3 is TGTGCCAGCAGCTTAGATGAGGCGCAACAGCCCCAGCATTTT. It translates to CASSLDEAQQPQHF.

Concerning this clonotype: This may be a read error: a much more frequent sequence differs by one nucleotide. V and J are TRBV12-3 or TRBV12-4 and TRBJ2-3; D is unclear. The CDR3 contains 11 residues. CDR3 sequence reads: CASRGIDTQCF. The CDR3 nucleotides read TGTGCCAGCAGGGGGATAGATACGCAGTGTTTT.

This clonotype was seen repeatedly, ten times or more. The chain uses TRBV27 and TRBJ1-5; D gene uncertain. Trimming left V 5 bases short and J 0 bases short, with 5 bases between. CDR3 length: 13 amino acids. From germline, CDR1 is MNHEY and CDR2 SMNVEV (reference sequence). Here the CDR3 DNA reads TGTGCCAGCAGTCGGGATAGCAATCAGCCCCAGCATTTT. Translation gives CASSRDSNQPQHF.

Ten or more counts support this clonotype. The chain employs TRBV7-2 and TRBJ2-7; D is possibly TRBD1 (6 bases). V was shortened by 0 bases and J by 3 bases, with 12 bases between the two germline ends. This CDR3 is 15 amino acids long. Germline V gives CDR1 SGHTA, CDR2 FQGNSA. CDR3 bases: TGTGCCAGCAGCTTAGCGCCCACAGGGATCTACGAGCAGTACTTC. This translates into CASSLAPTGIYEQYF.

To note about this clonotype: One end of the junction fails to match germline, which may point to a read error. The CDR3 region has the DNA TGCGCCTGCAGCCAAGACGTCCCCACAGGGGTTTACAATCAGCCCCGGCATTTT. This gives the protein CACSQDVPTGVYNQPRHF. This chain joins TRBV4-3 and TRBJ1-5; 7 bases align to TRBD1. Germline loops: CDR1 LGHNA, CDR2 YSLEER. This CDR3 spans 18 amino acids.

The rearrangement uses TRBV7-6 and TRBJ2-7; 8 nucleotides match TRBD2. From germline, CDR1 is SGHVS and CDR2 FNYEAQ. V gave up 1 base and J gave up 5 bases; unmatched junction bases: 13. The CDR3 is 17 residues long. CDR3 nucleotide sequence: TGTGCCAGCAGCTTAGAAACGGGAGGGCTGGGAGGTGACGAGCAGTACTTC. Residues: CASSLETGGLGGDEQYF.

Comments on this clonotype: It may be a read error: a sequence one base away is much more abundant. The chain has TRBV19 and TRBJ1-1; D uncertain. The ends were cut back, 9 bases at V and 5 bases at J, with 16 bases in the middle. The CDR3 runs 13 residues. The germline V gene encodes CDR1 LNHDA and CDR2 SQIVND (reference sequence). The chain's CDR3 is CASSPVEWTEAFF. CDR3 sequence (DNA): TGTGCCAGCTCGCCCGTGGAATGGACTGAAGCTTTCTTT.

Points on this clonotype: A much larger clone differs by one base, so this may be a read error. The genes are TRBV4-2 and TRBJ1-5, with D uncertain. CDR1 LGHNA and CDR2 YNFKEQ come from the germline V gene. This CDR3 is 13 amino acids long. CDR3 residues: CTSSQEGDQPQHF. CDR3 coding DNA: TGTACCAGCAGCCAAGAGGGCGATCAGCCCCAGCATTTT.